A single sample gave rise to the 13 T cell receptor beta chains below, sequenced in a study of blood T cell repertoires in COVID-19. Sequenced by immunoSEQ multiplex PCR; TCRdb stores in-frame clones only, minus some. The table shows some 180,000 clones, with approximately 80% occurring only once. The sequencing sample was made of PBMCs or T cells enriched from blood (not recorded which). Every receptor here comes from a man in his 60s who had been exposed to COVID-19.

This chain uses TRBV4-1 with TRBJ1-2; D not certain. This CDR3 is 16 amino acids long. Trimming stripped 1 base from V and 1 base from J, with 13 bases between. CDR1 MGHRA and CDR2 YSYEKL come from the germline V gene. The CDR3 DNA sequence: TGCGCCAGCAGCCAAGTAGCCGGGATGAGTAACTATGGCTACACCTTC. It translates to CASSQVAGMSNYGYTF.

The gene calls are TRBV5-4 and TRBJ1-6, with 7 bases identical to TRBD1. The CDR3 totals 16 residues. V lost 5 bases and J lost 7; bases outside the gene matches: 12. From germline, CDR1 is SGHNT and CDR2 YYREEE (reference sequence). The CDR3 coding sequence is TGTGCCAGCAGACTTGGGACAGCCGACCTAAATTCACCCCTCCACTTT. Its protein product is CASRLGTADLNSPLHF. Drawing the rest from reference TRBV5-4 and TRBJ1-6, the complete variable domain is ETGVTQSPTHLIKTRGQQVTLRCSSQSGHNTVSWYQQALGQGPQFIFQYYREEENGRGNFPPRFSGLQFPNYSSELNVNALELDDSALYLCASRLGTADLNSPLHFGNGTRLTVT.

The genes are TRBV5-6 and TRBJ2-5, with TRBD2 matching over 8 bases. Germline V gene sequence: CDR1 SGHDT, CDR2 YYEEEE. Unmatched junction bases numbered 6, after V lost 0 bases and J lost 2 bases. CDR3 size: 16 residues. Here the CDR3 reads CASSLVPAGDQETQYF. The CDR3 region has the DNA TGTGCCAGCAGCTTGGTCCCAGCGGGAGATCAAGAGACCCAGTACTTC.

The V and J genes are TRBV11-3 and TRBJ2-1, with 9 nucleotides matching TRBD2. Germline values: CDR1 SGHNT, CDR2 YENEEA. The ends lost 2 bases at V and 5 bases at J; junction bases unmatched: 16. There are 19 residues in the CDR3. The CDR3 loop reads CASSLLGIAGAGVDNEQFF. CDR3 nucleotide sequence: TGTGCCAGCAGCTTACTAGGGATAGCGGGAGCGGGCGTGGACAATGAGCAGTTCTTC.

This clone was seen only a few times. The chain is built from TRBV29-1 and TRBJ1-1; 7 positions match TRBD1. CDR1 SQVTM and CDR2 ANQGSEA come from the germline V gene. V gave up 7 bases and J gave up 6 bases; unmatched junction bases: 5. The CDR3 extends over 11 amino acids. CDR3 nucleotides: TGCAGCGCCCGACAGGGCCCTGAAGCTTTCTTT. It specifies CSARQGPEAFF.

This clone is labeled as medium-sized. The chain has TRBV4-1 and TRBJ2-1; TRBD1 matches 8 bases. The CDR3 is 13 amino acids. The trim removed 0 bases at V and 14 bases at J, leaving 6 bases unmatched. The germline CDR1 and CDR2 sequences are MGHRA and YSYEKL. The CDR3 protein is CASSQDGGTGKFF. The DNA for the CDR3 is TGCGCCAGCAGCCAAGATGGGGGGACAGGCAAGTTCTTC.

The rearrangement joins TRBV5-4 to TRBJ2-3; 7 nucleotides match TRBD2. V shed 4 bases and J 5 bases; nucleotides not matched to a gene: 4. Per the germline V gene, CDR1 is SGHNT and CDR2 is YYREEE (reference sequence). The CDR3 is 13 amino acids. The CDR3 loop is CASSPTSEDTQYF. The CDR3 DNA follows: TGTGCCAGCAGCCCCACTAGCGAAGATACGCAGTATTTT.

The chain combines TRBV12-5 with TRBJ2-7; no clear D. This CDR3 contains 14 residues. Between the trimmed V and J ends, which lost 3 bases and 0 bases, there was a span of 9 bases. CDR1 is LGHNT, CDR2 FRNRAP, per germline. CDR3 sequence: CASGLALRSYEQYF. Written as DNA, the CDR3 is TGTGCTAGTGGTTTAGCACTCCGCTCCTACGAGCAGTACTTC. Looking up the rest from reference TRBV12-5 and TRBJ2-7 gives the full variable domain: DARVTQTPRHKVTEMGQEVTMRCQPILGHNTVFWYRQTMMQGLELLAYFRNRAPLDDSGMPKDRFSAEMPDATLATLKIQPSEPRDSAVYFCASGLALRSYEQYFGPGTRLTVT.

This clone showed up just once. This chain connects TRBV19 to TRBJ2-7; D call uncertain. CDR3 length: 14 residues. The germline V gene encodes CDR1 LNHDA and CDR2 SQIVND (reference sequence). Trimming shortened V by 0 bases and J by 3 bases, and 9 bases separated the two germline ends. The CDR3: CASSIENRNYEQYF. CDR3 nucleotide sequence: TGTGCCAGTAGTATAGAGAACAGAAACTACGAGCAGTACTTC.

The chain joins TRBV4-3 to TRBJ1-6, with TRBD1 matching 9 bases. The CDR3 loop spans 15 amino acids. The junction had 5 bases not matched to a gene; V was cut back by 4 bases and J by 7 bases. The germline gives CDR1 LGHNA, CDR2 YSLEER. The CDR3 coding sequence is TGCGCCAGCAGCCGCCTCACAGGGGGCAATTCACCCCTCCACTTT. Residues: CASSRLTGGNSPLHF.

V usage is TRBV20-1 and J usage is TRBJ2-5, with D maybe TRBD1 (6 bases). Per germline, CDR1 DFQATT and CDR2 SNEGSKA (reference sequence). The CDR3 contains 14 residues. Trimming took 3 bases from V and 5 from J, leaving 16 bases between them. CDR3 DNA: TGCAGTGCTAGTTTGGGGGTCACAGGGGAGACCCAGTACTTC. It encodes CSASLGVTGETQYF.

V and J are TRBV2 and TRBJ1-2, with D tentatively TRBD1 (5 bases). Trimming removed 8 bases at V and 8 bases at J, with 24 bases between. The CDR3 is 15 residues long. Germline V gene lookup returns CDR1 SNHLY and CDR2 FYNNEI. CDR3 bases: TGTGCCAGCTCCCAGAACCCAGGGAATGTGGGGGGCTACACCTTC. Amino acid sequence: CASSQNPGNVGGYTF.

This clone occurred a few times. This sequence joins TRBV24-1 and TRBJ2-5; maybe TRBD2 (5 bases). The CDR3 length is 12 residues. Trimming took 9 bases from V and 4 from J, leaving 11 bases between them. CDR1 and CDR2 from the germline V gene are KGHDR and SFDVKD. The CDR3 nucleotides are TGTGCCACCTCGTACGAGGGAGAGACCCAGTACTTC. As protein: CATSYEGETQYF.